Shown below are 13 T cell receptor beta chains from a single sample sequenced in a study of post-analysis software for immune sequencing data. Study-level points and caveats: Five or six TRBV segments were significantly more frequent in patients than in controls. TRBV5-6, TRBV5-1 and TRBV20-1 were among these segments.

No antigen has been assigned to these receptors. cDNA libraries for TCR beta contained unique molecular identifiers. A single record per CDR3 protein comes from TCRdb applying MiXCR to the PCR reads. The sample has approximately 400,000 distinct CDR3 sequences, 30% to 45% seen once. Sequencing used blood. The origin of the receptors is a girl aged 10-17 years with multiple sclerosis.

The chain recombines TRBV12-3 or TRBV12-4 with TRBJ2-1; tentatively, D is TRBD1 or TRBD2 (5 bases each). Between the trimmed V and J ends, which lost 4 bases and 8 bases, there was a span of 12 bases. The CDR3 totals 13 residues. CDR3 in amino acids: CASSSGRADEQFF. CDR3 nucleotide sequence: TGTGCCAGCAGTTCAGGGCGGGCGGATGAGCAGTTCTTC.

The chain carries TRBV12-3 or TRBV12-4 and TRBJ2-5; tentative D call: TRBD2 (6 bases). The CDR3 contains 15 residues. Trimming pared 0 bases from V and 2 bases from J, leaving 10 bases between. CDR3 in amino acids: CASSLAQGLQETQYF. CDR3 DNA sequence: TGTGCCAGCAGTTTAGCCCAGGGACTTCAAGAGACCCAGTACTTC.

The genes are TRBV6-5 and TRBJ1-2; a weak D match, TRBD1 (5 bases). Germline V gene lookup returns CDR1 MNHEY and CDR2 SVGAGI. Trimming took off 6 bases at V and 0 bases at J, with 14 bases between the two ends. This CDR3 has 15 residues. The CDR3: CASRGRGNTNYGYTF. The CDR3 region has the DNA TGTGCCAGCAGGGGACGAGGAAACACTAACTATGGCTACACCTTC.

This chain connects TRBV12-3 or TRBV12-4 to TRBJ2-1; possibly TRBD2 for D (5 bases). The CDR3 runs 11 residues. V was clipped by 6 bases and J by 9 bases, with 9 bases between them. The CDR3 is CASSPEGEQFF. The CDR3 nucleotides read TGTGCCAGCAGCCCAGAGGGTGAGCAGTTCTTC.

In its sample, this clonotype was seen a few times. The chain employs TRBV29-1 and TRBJ1-1; D gene ambiguous. Looked up from germline, CDR1 is SQVTM and CDR2 is ANQGSEA. This CDR3 contains 11 residues. Deletions cut 7 bases from V and 4 bases from J, with 10 bases between. The CDR3 loop is CSAAEGTEAFF. CDR3 DNA: TGCAGCGCCGCAGAGGGCACTGAAGCTTTCTTT.

V usage is TRBV20-1 and J usage is TRBJ2-1; 13 positions match TRBD2. Germline V gene lookup returns CDR1 DFQATT and CDR2 SNEGSKA (reference sequence). J was trimmed by 0 bases and V by 5 bases; bases with no gene match: 10. This CDR3 is 18 amino acids long. The CDR3 sequence is CSAFGLAGVTSSYNEQFF. For the CDR3, the DNA is TGCAGTGCTTTCGGACTAGCGGGGGTCACGAGCTCCTACAATGAGCAGTTCTTC.

The chain is built from TRBV7-6 and TRBJ1-4, with 9 bases matching TRBD1. Trimming cost V 3 bases and J 8 bases; bases outside gene matches: 4. Germline V CDR1 and CDR2: SGHVS, FNYEAQ. This CDR3 has 14 amino acids. The CDR3 here is CASSFGTGQEKLFF. The CDR3 DNA is TGTGCCAGCAGCTTTGGGACAGGGCAAGAAAAACTGTTTTTT.

The rearrangement uses TRBV5-1 and TRBJ2-5; D unresolved. The CDR3 totals 12 residues. Germline CDR1 and CDR2: SGHRS and YFSETQ. V lost 0 bases and J 13 bases, leaving 13 bases between the germline ends. In nucleotides, the CDR3 is TGCGCCAGCAGCTTGGAGGGCTACGAGCGGTACTTC. Amino acids: CASSLEGYERYF.

This clonotype was observed a handful of times. The V and J genes are TRBV7-8 and TRBJ1-2; D is possibly TRBD1 (5 bases). CDR1 is SGHVS, CDR2 FQNEAQ, per germline. This CDR3 has 15 residues. The V end lost 4 bases, the J end lost 4 bases, and 16 bases lay between the germline ends. CDR3 DNA sequence: TGTGCCAGCAGCTGGACCGGGGACTTCTCCTATGGCTACACCTTC. Translating it yields CASSWTGDFSYGYTF.

This clonotype turned up a few times. The chain recombines TRBV29-1 with TRBJ2-7, with 7 bases aligning to TRBD1. Germline V gives CDR1 SQVTM, CDR2 ANQGSEA. The V segment lost 0 bases and the J segment 6 bases; nucleotides outside the gene matches: 2. The CDR3 length is 12 residues. CDR3 bases: TGCAGCGTTGAAGATAACAGGGGCGAGCAGTACTTC. This gives the protein CSVEDNRGEQYF.

V and J are TRBV12-3 or TRBV12-4 and TRBJ1-5; D is possibly TRBD1 (5 bases). This CDR3 is built from 13 residues. V lost 6 bases and J 5 bases, leaving 11 bases between the germline ends. CDR3 in DNA: TGTGCCAGCAGGGGGGATCAGGATCAGCCCCAGCATTTT. Translation gives CASRGDQDQPQHF.

V is TRBV5-1 and J is TRBJ2-7, with D unresolved. The CDR3 is 14 amino acids. Germline assignment: CDR1 SGHRS and CDR2 YFSETQ. V lost 0 bases and J lost 1, with 8 bases in between. DNA for the CDR3: TGCGCCAGCAGCTTGGTGCAGTCTTCCTACGAGCAGTACTTC. Translating it yields CASSLVQSSYEQYF.

This clonotype was found a few times. The chain employs TRBV5-1 and TRBJ2-7, with D perhaps TRBD1 (6 bases). This CDR3 spans 13 amino acids. Trimming removed 5 bases from V and 1 base from J, with 10 bases in between. Germline CDR1 SGHRS, CDR2 YFSETQ. As DNA, the CDR3 is TGCGCCAGCAGAGTCGGACAGTCCTACGAGCAGTACTTC. Protein sequence: CASRVGQSYEQYF.